This T cell receptor beta chain was identified in a study of shared clonotypes between healthy human individuals. The protocol was immunoSEQ multiplex PCR, while the TCRdb copy is restricted to in-frame clones and leaves out a portion. The data hold fewer than 3 million clones, with less than 95% observed a single time. The CDR3 has 15 residues. Germline V lookup: CDR1 ENHRY, CDR2 SYGVKD. Trimming took 6 bases from V and 5 from J; bases not matched to a gene: 5. Healthy HIV-negative adults without recent acute infections or vaccinations served as donors. Sequencing was done on a sample of naive CD4+ T cells from PBMCs. Documented subset: CD45RA+ positively selected. The clonotype was recovered from a man in his late teens or twenties in good health. Some clones in this sample may be carry-over from other donors' samples. The chain uses TRBV10-3 and TRBJ2-1, with TRBD2 matching 12 bases. DNA for the CDR3: TGTGCCATCAGGGCACTAGCGGGAGGAAACAATGAGCAGTTCTTC. Its translation is CAIRALAGGNNEQFF.